Sequencing of this T cell receptor (beta chain) was carried out in a study of T-cell memory formation after mild COVID-19. Via MiXCR, TCRdb re-called the 5' RACE reads, giving one row per CDR3 protein. Here the sample spans tens of thousands of distinct CDR3 sequences, approximately 7% being singletons. General observations from the study: Pre-infection memory contained some responding clones, which suggested that cross-reactive memory had joined. CD4/CD8 balance held among clones contracting day 15 to 85, and later expanders leaned CD4+. CD4+ clones that contracted lay mainly in CM and EM; CD8+ ones lay in EMRA. What remained unconfirmed was the SARS-CoV-2 specificity of second-wave clones peaking on day 37.

Germline V gene lookup returns CDR1 MGHRA and CDR2 YSYEKL. V was pared by 0 bases and J by 7 bases, with 10 bases between. The CDR3 sequence is 14 residues long. This clonotype was detected a few times. The target antigen is unknown. The rearrangement uses TRBV4-1 and TRBJ1-5; D is unresolved. The TCR sequence derives from a man between 18 and 29 years old who had mild COVID-19 (a few samples of this study predate the infection). Cell type and time point are not known. Material for sequencing was PBMCs or a T cell subset sorted from them (not recorded which). This CDR3 is CASSQDGTGQPQHF. For the CDR3, the DNA is TGCGCCAGCAGCCAAGATGGTACGGGGCAGCCCCAGCATTTT.